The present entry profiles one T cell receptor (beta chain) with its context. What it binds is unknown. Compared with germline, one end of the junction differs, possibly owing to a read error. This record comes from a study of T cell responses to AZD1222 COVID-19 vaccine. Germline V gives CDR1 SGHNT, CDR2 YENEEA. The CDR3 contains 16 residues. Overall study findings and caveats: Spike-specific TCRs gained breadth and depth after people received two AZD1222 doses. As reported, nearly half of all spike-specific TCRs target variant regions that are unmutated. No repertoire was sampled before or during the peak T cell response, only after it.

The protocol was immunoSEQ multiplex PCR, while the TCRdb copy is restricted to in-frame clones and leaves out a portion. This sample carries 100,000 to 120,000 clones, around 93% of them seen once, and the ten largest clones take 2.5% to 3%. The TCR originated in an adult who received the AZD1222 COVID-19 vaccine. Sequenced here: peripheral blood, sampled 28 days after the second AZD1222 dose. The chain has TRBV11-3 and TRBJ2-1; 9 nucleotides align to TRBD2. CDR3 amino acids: CASSLASGTSYHEQFF. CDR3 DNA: TGTGCCAGCAGCTTAGCCTCCGGGACTAGCTACCATGAGCAGTTCTTC.